This T cell receptor (beta chain) is drawn from a study of blood T cell repertoires in COVID-19. Study background: There were acute and convalescent COVID-19 samples, and they came from the United States, Italy and Spain. PBMCs, B-cell-depleted T cells, or T cells provided the cDNA or gDNA that made up the material.

Only in-frame clones appear in the TCRdb table, and some are missing; sequencing was by immunoSEQ multiplex PCR. This table holds 200,000 to 300,000 clones, around 88% found once. V was clipped by 4 bases and J by 3 bases; unmatched bases: 6. This CDR3 spans 15 amino acids. Germline V gene data show CDR1 as SGHDT and CDR2 as YYEEEE. The age range of participants was about 18 to 100 years, with residence in roughly 25 US areas. Clinical history as reported by participants underpinned cohort assignment. This chain joins TRBV5-6 and TRBJ2-2, with 7 bases lining up with TRBD2. The sample was PBMCs or T cells enriched from blood (not recorded which). The clonotype comes from a woman in her 40s with acute COVID-19. Here the CDR3 reads CASSIGTTYTGELFF. DNA for the CDR3: TGTGCCAGCAGCATCGGGACTACCTACACCGGGGAGCTGTTTTTT.